The present entry profiles one TCR beta chain with its context. The source of the sample is a study of control samples from healthy donors and cancer patients. The CDR3 totals 14 residues. Trimming removed 2 bases at V and 3 bases at J, with 8 bases between. The germline CDR1 and CDR2 sequences are LGHNT and FRNRAP. Measured with immunoSEQ multiplex PCR; TCRdb has only the in-frame clones, and not every one. Among some 150,000 clones listed, roughly 94% were seen once. Sequenced: PBMCs. The source of this sequence is a man aged 55 to 70 with colorectal cancer. The chain employs TRBV12-5 and TRBJ2-1; D uncertain. The chain's CDR3 is CASGLTAFYNEQFF. CDR3 nucleotide sequence: TGTGCTAGTGGTTTGACCGCCTTCTACAATGAGCAGTTCTTC.